This paragraph covers one T cell receptor (beta chain) sequence. Its target antigen remains unknown. No much larger clone exists at a distance of one base, and base qualities are not known. This entry belongs to a study of T cell responses to AZD1222 COVID-19 vaccine (dated by TCRdb to the early 2020s). Looking at the study overall: AZD1222 recipients whose second dose came at about 4 weeks and those whose second dose came at about 12 weeks were combined into one group, since spike-specific TCR depth and breadth did not differ between the two schedules. A total of 230 or so trial participants underwent TCR sequencing, of whom 207 received two doses of AZD1222 and some 25 received two doses of the MenACWY control vaccine. Trial participants were enrolled into age subgroups of 18-55, 56-69 and 70-plus years, which contained approximately 150, 28 and 58 TCR-sequenced participants, respectively. Summary of the overall study and its limitations: Only five or six AZD1222 recipients were SARS-CoV-2 seropositive at baseline, limiting conclusions about previously exposed vaccinees. The whole spike protein was spanned by vaccine-associated CD4 TCRs, and dominant responses were seen in regions 160-218 and 743-854. Participants were mostly white British and included more females than males, and it was suggested by the authors that clonal diversity may have been underestimated. After two AZD1222 doses, both the breadth and the depth of spike-specific TCRs were significantly higher than at day 0 and than in MenACWY recipients. In the small 56-69-year group, the increase in depth fell short of significance, most likely because of low power. Reportedly, close to half of the unique spike-specific TCRs recognized epitopes lying outside the regions that are mutated in the B.1.351 and B.1.1.7 variants. Because no samples from the day 14 peak response were available, repertoires could be characterized only after the peak T cell response.

The CDR3 regions of human TCRbeta chains were analyzed by immunosequencing. The study's processing was this. Repertoire TCRs were checked for matches against a reference library of SARS-CoV-2-specific TCRs that had been generated using the MIRA antigen-specificity platform. Breadth was defined as the fraction of unique TCRs that were SARS-CoV-2-associated. Depth was defined as the fraction of total T cells that were SARS-CoV-2-associated. Using the MIRA data, each spike-specific TCR was mapped to the spike region that the TCR reacts to and placed in a CD4 or CD8 class. Log10-transformed breadth and depth values were compared by one-way ANOVA with Sidak's multiple comparisons tests. The immuneACCESS repertoire file appears here via TCRdb, limited to in-frame rearrangements. These files lack a portion of the clones; in checked studies, under half of the deficit traces to unresolved V genes, and the cause of the others is not known. Clonal size and the V and J genes are those of that table, whereas D and trimming came from the DNA. In this sample the table shows about 59,000 clones, roughly 84% of which occur a single time. Under 7.5% of the sample is in the top ten clones.

From the cysteine through the phenylalanine, the CDR3 covers 16 amino acids. Here the CDR3 DNA is all that survives: 48 bases in frame from base 1. Trimming costs V 2 bases and J 1 base, and their ends lie 12 bases apart. CDR1 is given as LGHDT and CDR2 as YNNKEL, both from the germline V gene (reference sequence). The time point label for this specimen denotes: baseline before first vaccination. Vaccinee samples came from UK trials COV001 and COV002, including a single-blind randomized controlled phase 2/3 trial of AZD1222 (ChAdOx1 nCoV-19) in healthy adults. Trial participant PBMC samples were collected at day 0 and day 28 after the second dose for TCRbeta chain sequencing.

The sequenced sample was peripheral blood, obtained on day 0 of AZD1222 vaccination. This receptor was identified in an adult in good health. The chain couples TRBV3-1 (or the pseudogene TRBV3-2) to TRBJ2-4, with TRBD1 perhaps the D gene, on 6 matching bases. The CDR3 in this case is CASSQTGRGAKNIQYF. The nucleotide sequence reads as follows: TGTGCCAGCAGCCAAACAGGGCGAGGGGCCAAAAACATTCAGTACTTC.